Here is one T cell receptor beta chain with its context. RNA totalling roughly 0.45 to 1 ug underwent reverse transcription with random hexamers. The CDR3 of TCR beta was amplified by immunoSEQ multiplex PCR across 54 Vbeta and 13 Jbeta. TCRdb called the immunoSEQ multiplex PCR reads again in MiXCR, with one record for every CDR3 protein. The sample holds around 200,000 distinct CDR3 sequences, around 93% seen once. CD8+ and CD4+ T cells from blood underwent TCR beta sequencing, which was carried out in a high-throughput format. The multiple sclerosis controls consisted of treatment-naive patients with relapsing-remitting disease, either stable or active. The authors negatively isolated CD8+ and CD4+ T cells and FACS-enriched TEMRA cells. This entry comes from a study of CD8 T cells in Susac syndrome. CDR3 length: 17 amino acids. CDR1 is SGHTA, CDR2 FQGNSA, per germline. V lost 5 bases, J lost 2 bases, and 4 bases stayed unmatched.

The TCR sequence derives from a human donor with multiple sclerosis. V and J are TRBV7-2 and TRBJ2-1; 15 positions agree with TRBD2. Sequenced sample: CD4+ T cells from PBMCs. CDR3 coding DNA: TGTGCCAGCAGCACCCGGACTAGCGGGGGGGCCTACAATGAGCAGTTCTTC. It codes for CASSTRTSGGAYNEQFF.